This T cell receptor beta chain was profiled in a study of cytomegalovirus exposure and HLA in healthy donors. Looked up from germline, CDR1 is SGHRS and CDR2 is YFSETQ. This CDR3 contains 16 residues. The ends lost 0 bases at V and 0 bases at J; junction bases unmatched: 3. Study-wide results and limits: Cytomegalovirus-associated TCR beta chains were listed, numbering 150 to 200. Of the V segments, some could not be distinguished, including TRBV6-2 and TRBV6-3, and were excluded.

This clone was counted once. The antigen remains undetermined. Primers: 60 Vbeta forward and 13 Jbeta reverse. Sequencing was performed with immunoSEQ multiplex PCR; in TCRdb, only in-frame clones are kept and a portion is missing. The repertoire includes approximately 250,000 clones, about 85% of them detected once, and 0.2% to 0.25% sits in the top ten. The material sequenced was PBMCs. The chain couples TRBV5-1 to TRBJ1-1, with 9 bases identical to TRBD1. The receptor was derived from a girl aged 2 to 10 in good health and CMV-seronegative. DNA of the CDR3: TGCGCCAGCAGCTTGGACAGGGGGCCGGTGAACACTGAAGCTTTCTTT. Protein: CASSLDRGPVNTEAFF.